A selection of T cell receptor beta chains follows, all from one sample in a study of T cell responses to AZD1222 COVID-19 vaccine. Here immunoSEQ multiplex PCR was the method, and the copy in TCRdb shows in-frame clones only, minus some. The profile shows 90,000 to 150,000 clones, more than 75% of them singletons. The starting material was peripheral blood, obtained 28 days after the second AZD1222 dose. The receptors were sampled from an adult who received the AZD1222 COVID-19 vaccine. The CDR3 runs from the conserved cysteine through the conserved F or W. The D gene is left open where the match is weak. Clone size is not always given. Where it is, it says once, few, many or a class for expanded clones.

v_call: TRBV6-6
clone_size: NA
j_call: TRBJ1-3
d_call: NA
cdr3_nt: TGTGCCAGCAGTTCGCAAGGGTATCGGTCTGGAAACACCATATATTTT
cdr3_aa: CASSSQGYRSGNTIYF

v_call: TRBV5-4
clone_size: NA
j_call: TRBJ1-2
d_call: NA
cdr3_nt: TGTGCCAGCAGCTTGTGGGGGGATAACTATGGCTACACCTTC
cdr3_aa: CASSLWGDNYGYTF

v_call: TRBV7-3
clone_size: NA
j_call: TRBJ1-1
d_call: NA
cdr3_nt: TGTGCCAGCAGCCTGTCCTCAGGGAACACTGAAGCTTTCTTT
cdr3_aa: CASSLSSGNTEAFF

v_call: TRBV10-3
clone_size: NA
j_call: TRBJ2-2
d_call: NA
cdr3_nt: TGTGCCATCAGTGAGTCCACTGGCACCGGGGAGCTGTTTTTT
cdr3_aa: CAISESTGTGELFF

v_call: TRBV7-9
clone_size: NA
j_call: TRBJ1-6
d_call: NA
cdr3_nt: TGTGCCAGCAGCTTTGATCAGGGGCGGGTTTCACCCCTCCACTTT
cdr3_aa: CASSFDQGRVSPLHF

v_call: TRBV12-3/TRBV12-4
clone_size: NA
j_call: TRBJ1-1
d_call: NA
cdr3_nt: TGTGCCAGCAGTTTAGAAGAGAACACTGAAGCTTTCTTT
cdr3_aa: CASSLEENTEAFF

v_call: TRBV7-8
clone_size: NA
j_call: TRBJ1-5
d_call: NA
cdr3_nt: TGTGCCAGCAGCAAAAGTCGGTACGATAGCAATCAGCCCCAGCATTTT
cdr3_aa: CASSKSRYDSNQPQHF

v_call: TRBV7-8
clone_size: NA
j_call: TRBJ1-3
d_call: NA
cdr3_nt: TGTGCCAGCAGCTTAGGGGGGGGCACGAGCTCTGGAAACACCATATATTTT
cdr3_aa: CASSLGGGTSSGNTIYF

v_call: TRBV3-1/TRBV3-2
clone_size: NA
j_call: TRBJ2-5
d_call: NA
cdr3_nt: TGTGCCAGCAGCCCCGGACCCCACGAAAAGACCCAGTACTTC
cdr3_aa: CASSPGPHEKTQYF

v_call: TRBV6-2/TRBV6-3
clone_size: NA
j_call: TRBJ1-1
d_call: NA
cdr3_nt: TGTGCCAGCAGTTACCGAGGGGGCACTGAAGCTTTCTTT
cdr3_aa: CASSYRGGTEAFF

v_call: TRBV7-3
clone_size: NA
j_call: TRBJ1-2
d_call: TRBD1
cdr3_nt: TGTGCCAGCAGCTTCGGGACAGTCTATGGCTACACCTTC
cdr3_aa: CASSFGTVYGYTF

v_call: TRBV4-3
clone_size: NA
j_call: TRBJ1-1
d_call: NA
cdr3_nt: TGCGCCAGCAGCCAAGATGTCGGTTCCACTGAAGCTTTCTTT
cdr3_aa: CASSQDVGSTEAFF

v_call: TRBV11-3
clone_size: NA
j_call: TRBJ2-1
d_call: TRBD2
cdr3_nt: TGTGCCAGCAGCTTAGAAGGGACTAGCGGTGAAAATAATGAGCAGTTCTTC
cdr3_aa: CASSLEGTSGENNEQFF

v_call: TRBV4-3
clone_size: NA
j_call: TRBJ1-2
d_call: TRBD1
cdr3_nt: TGCGCCAGCAGCCAAGAGACAGGGGTAAACTATGGCTACACCTTC
cdr3_aa: CASSQETGVNYGYTF

v_call: TRBV6-2/TRBV6-3
clone_size: NA
j_call: TRBJ2-7
d_call: NA
cdr3_nt: TGTGCCAGCAGTTATTCTGACAATATCTACGAGCAGTACTTC
cdr3_aa: CASSYSDNIYEQYF

v_call: TRBV2
clone_size: NA
j_call: TRBJ2-1
d_call: NA
cdr3_nt: TGTGCCAGCAGTGTGGAGAGGGACAATGAGCAGTTCTTC
cdr3_aa: CASSVERDNEQFF

v_call: TRBV25-1
clone_size: NA
j_call: TRBJ1-2
d_call: TRBD1
cdr3_nt: TGTGCCAGCAGTAACCCCCCCGGGACAGCAGACTATGGCTACACCTTC
cdr3_aa: CASSNPPGTADYGYTF

v_call: TRBV28
clone_size: NA
j_call: TRBJ1-1
d_call: NA
cdr3_nt: TGTGCCAGCAGTTGGAGGGGGGGTGGCACTGAAGCTTTCTTT
cdr3_aa: CASSWRGGGTEAFF

v_call: TRBV4-3
clone_size: NA
j_call: TRBJ1-2
d_call: TRBD1
cdr3_nt: TGCGCCAGCAGCCATCGGGACAGGCAGGATGGCTACACCTTC
cdr3_aa: CASSHRDRQDGYTF

v_call: TRBV6-2/TRBV6-3
clone_size: once
j_call: TRBJ1-5
d_call: TRBD1
cdr3_nt: TGTGCCAGCAGTGCTACAGGGGGGGATAGCAATCAGCCCCAGCATTTT
cdr3_aa: CASSATGGDSNQPQHF

v_call: TRBV27
clone_size: NA
j_call: TRBJ1-2
d_call: NA
cdr3_nt: TGTGCCAGCAGTTTATCCGCCTCCAACTATGGCTACACCTTC
cdr3_aa: CASSLSASNYGYTF

v_call: TRBV7-2
clone_size: NA
j_call: TRBJ1-4
d_call: NA
cdr3_nt: TGTGCCAGCAGCTTTCAGAGTACTAATGAAAAACTGTTTTTT
cdr3_aa: CASSFQSTNEKLFF

v_call: TRBV27
clone_size: few
j_call: TRBJ1-5
d_call: TRBD1
cdr3_nt: TGTGCCGCTGGGGACAGGGGTCAGCCCCAGCATTTT
cdr3_aa: CAAGDRGQPQHF

v_call: TRBV7-2
clone_size: NA
j_call: TRBJ1-2
d_call: TRBD1
cdr3_nt: TGTGCCAGCAGCTCCATACAGGGGTTAAAGGATGGCTACACCTTC
cdr3_aa: CASSSIQGLKDGYTF

v_call: TRBV10-3
clone_size: once
j_call: TRBJ1-6
d_call: NA
cdr3_nt: TGTGCCATCAGTGAAAGTGGGGCCCCTAATTCACCCCTCCACTTT
cdr3_aa: CAISESGAPNSPLHF

v_call: TRBV19
clone_size: once
j_call: TRBJ1-5
d_call: TRBD1
cdr3_nt: TGTGCCAGTAGCCGGACAGGGTGGGGAAATCAGCCCCAGCATTTT
cdr3_aa: CASSRTGWGNQPQHF

v_call: TRBV4-3
clone_size: NA
j_call: TRBJ1-4
d_call: NA
cdr3_nt: TGCGCCAGCAGCCAAGGACAGCAAGGGGAAAAACTGTTTTTT
cdr3_aa: CASSQGQQGEKLFF

v_call: TRBV12-3/TRBV12-4
clone_size: NA
j_call: TRBJ1-4
d_call: NA
cdr3_nt: TGTGCCAGCAGTTTAGGGCAGGCGGAACTGTTTTTT
cdr3_aa: CASSLGQAELFF

v_call: TRBV29-1
clone_size: NA
j_call: TRBJ2-7
d_call: NA
cdr3_nt: TGCAGCGTTGGGGCGGTCGATTACGAGCAGTACTTC
cdr3_aa: CSVGAVDYEQYF

v_call: TRBV9
clone_size: NA
j_call: TRBJ1-5
d_call: NA
cdr3_nt: TGTGCCAGCAGCGTATGGGGTAGCAATCAGCCCCAGCATTTT
cdr3_aa: CASSVWGSNQPQHF

v_call: TRBV9
clone_size: NA
j_call: TRBJ2-7
d_call: NA
cdr3_nt: TGTGCCAGCAGCCCCAGTGGTAGGGTAGCTGCCTACGAGCAGTACTTC
cdr3_aa: CASSPSGRVAAYEQYF

v_call: TRBV10-3
clone_size: NA
j_call: TRBJ2-7
d_call: NA
cdr3_nt: TGTGCCACCTCACCAGGGAGCTCCTACGAGCAGTACTTC
cdr3_aa: CATSPGSSYEQYF

v_call: TRBV10-2
clone_size: NA
j_call: TRBJ1-2
d_call: NA
cdr3_nt: TGCGCCAGCAGTGAGGGGCAGGGGAGTGGCTACACCTTC
cdr3_aa: CASSEGQGSGYTF

v_call: TRBV4-1
clone_size: NA
j_call: TRBJ2-1
d_call: TRBD2
cdr3_nt: TGCGCCAGCAGCCAAGAACGCGTCCAGCGGGAGTCAGGGAGGGCTTACAATGAGCAGTTCTTC
cdr3_aa: CASSQERVQRESGRAYNEQFF

v_call: TRBV10-3
clone_size: NA
j_call: TRBJ1-2
d_call: TRBD1
cdr3_nt: TGTGCCATCAGTGAGTCGACAGGGGGCGCTGGGGGCTACACCTTC
cdr3_aa: CAISESTGGAGGYTF

v_call: TRBV11-2
clone_size: NA
j_call: TRBJ2-7
d_call: TRBD1
cdr3_nt: TGTGCCAGCAGTAGGACAGGGGAGTGGTACGAGCAGTACTTC
cdr3_aa: CASSRTGEWYEQYF

v_call: TRBV19
clone_size: NA
j_call: TRBJ2-1
d_call: TRBD2
cdr3_nt: TGTGCCAGTAGTATCTTGGGGGGGACTTTTGGCGAGCAGTTCTTC
cdr3_aa: CASSILGGTFGEQFF

v_call: TRBV27
clone_size: NA
j_call: TRBJ2-2
d_call: NA
cdr3_nt: TGTGCCAGCACCTCAAACACCGGGGAGCTGTTTTTT
cdr3_aa: CASTSNTGELFF

v_call: TRBV7-8
clone_size: NA
j_call: TRBJ1-1
d_call: TRBD1
cdr3_nt: TGTGCCAGCAGCGACCGGGACAGGGTCGTCTTT
cdr3_aa: CASSDRDRVVF

v_call: TRBV9
clone_size: NA
j_call: TRBJ2-3
d_call: TRBD1
cdr3_nt: TGTGCCAGCAGCGTAGCCGGCAGGGGGCGCACAGATACGCAGTATTTT
cdr3_aa: CASSVAGRGRTDTQYF

v_call: TRBV19
clone_size: NA
j_call: TRBJ2-4
d_call: NA
cdr3_nt: TGTGCCAGTAGTATTAACGTACTAGCCAAAAACATTCAGTACTTC
cdr3_aa: CASSINVLAKNIQYF

v_call: TRBV15
clone_size: NA
j_call: TRBJ2-7
d_call: TRBD1
cdr3_nt: TGTGCCACCAGCAGAGAGTGGACAGGGGGCATTGGGCAGTACTTC
cdr3_aa: CATSREWTGGIGQYF

v_call: TRBV5-6
clone_size: NA
j_call: TRBJ2-5
d_call: NA
cdr3_nt: TGTGCCAGCAGCACGGGAGCACAAGAGACCCAGTACTTC
cdr3_aa: CASSTGAQETQYF

v_call: TRBV7-9
clone_size: NA
j_call: TRBJ2-4
d_call: NA
cdr3_nt: TGTGCCAGCAGCTTCACCCCGGGGTTAGCCAAAAACATTCAGTACTTC
cdr3_aa: CASSFTPGLAKNIQYF

v_call: TRBV5-4
clone_size: NA
j_call: TRBJ1-1
d_call: TRBD1
cdr3_nt: TGTGCCAGCAGCACGGGACAGGAGAACACTGAAGCTTTCTTT
cdr3_aa: CASSTGQENTEAFF

v_call: TRBV5-5
clone_size: NA
j_call: TRBJ2-1
d_call: TRBD1
cdr3_nt: TGTGCCAGCAGCTTGTTGGGACAGGGGCTTGATGAGCAGTTCTTC
cdr3_aa: CASSLLGQGLDEQFF

v_call: TRBV10-3
clone_size: NA
j_call: TRBJ1-2
d_call: NA
cdr3_nt: TGTGCCATCAAAGGAGGAGACGACTACACCTTC
cdr3_aa: CAIKGGDDYTF

v_call: TRBV6-1
clone_size: NA
j_call: TRBJ1-2
d_call: NA
cdr3_nt: TGTGCCAGCAGTGAAGGACCGGAGGACTATGGCTACACCTTC
cdr3_aa: CASSEGPEDYGYTF

v_call: TRBV5-4
clone_size: NA
j_call: TRBJ2-5
d_call: NA
cdr3_nt: TGTGCCAGCAGCTTAGGGCCCTCGGGACAAGAGACCCAGTACTTC
cdr3_aa: CASSLGPSGQETQYF

v_call: TRBV2
clone_size: NA
j_call: TRBJ1-6
d_call: NA
cdr3_nt: TGTGCCAGCAGTGCCGGGACGGCTAATTCACCCCTCCACTTT
cdr3_aa: CASSAGTANSPLHF

v_call: TRBV3-1/TRBV3-2
clone_size: NA
j_call: TRBJ1-4
d_call: NA
cdr3_nt: TGTGCCAGCTGGGTTGCAACTAATGAAAAACTGTTTTTT
cdr3_aa: CASWVATNEKLFF

v_call: TRBV27
clone_size: few
j_call: TRBJ1-1
d_call: NA
cdr3_nt: TGTGCCAGCAGCTCAAGGGTGAACACTGAAGCTTTCTTT
cdr3_aa: CASSSRVNTEAFF

v_call: TRBV28
clone_size: NA
j_call: TRBJ1-4
d_call: NA
cdr3_nt: TGTGCCAGCGTTGCGGGCAGAGATGAAAAACTGTTTTTT
cdr3_aa: CASVAGRDEKLFF

v_call: TRBV5-6
clone_size: NA
j_call: TRBJ1-1
d_call: NA
cdr3_nt: TGTGCCAGCAAGACCCGGTGGGGGGACACTGAAGCTTTCTTT
cdr3_aa: CASKTRWGDTEAFF

v_call: TRBV27
clone_size: once
j_call: TRBJ1-5
d_call: NA
cdr3_nt: TGTGCCAGCAGTCCCCGTCCGGGCAATCAGCCCCAGCATTTT
cdr3_aa: CASSPRPGNQPQHF

v_call: TRBV3-1/TRBV3-2
clone_size: NA
j_call: TRBJ1-2
d_call: TRBD1
cdr3_nt: TGTGCCAGCAGCCCGTCAGGGACAGCGTATGGCTACACCTTC
cdr3_aa: CASSPSGTAYGYTF

v_call: TRBV6-2/TRBV6-3
clone_size: NA
j_call: TRBJ1-5
d_call: NA
cdr3_nt: TGTGCCAGCAGTTCCCAGGGTCCGTCAAATCAGCCCCAGCATTTT
cdr3_aa: CASSSQGPSNQPQHF